This T cell receptor (beta chain) was documented in a study of regulatory T cells in long-lasting Graves disease. On the study more broadly: Persistent Graves' disease required over 5 years of antithyroid drugs and positive TSH receptor antibodies.

Study findings and constraints: Whereas new patients shared 1,000 or so public clonotypes, persistent patients shared more, at under 3,500. Persistent disease was characterized by preferential usage of TRBV28, TRBJ1-2 and TRBJ2-5. TCR diversity was lower in persistent Graves' patients (versus newly diagnosed ones).

As to time point: persistent/refractory GD, antithyroid drugs over 5 years with positive TRAb. After RNA was extracted from PBMCs, the TCR library was made from it. The V and J ends lost 6 bases and 5 bases respectively, with 10 bases between them. The CDR3 consists of 12 residues. This clonotype was seen only a few times. What it recognizes is unknown. Construction of the TCR beta libraries employed iRepertoire HTBI primers in conjunction with Arm-PCR of CDR3 regions. One entry per CDR3 protein results from TCRdb running MiXCR on the multiplex PCR reads. The sample carries fewer than 450,000 distinct CDR3 sequences, around 24% recorded once.

Sequenced here: peripheral blood mononuclear cells (PBMCs), sampled when the disease was refractory, from a patient treated with antithyroid drugs. V is TRBV12-3 or TRBV12-4 and J is TRBJ1-2; no firm D call. The TCR was taken from a female donor with Graves disease. The chain's CDR3 is CASRPVLYGYTF. CDR3 sequence (DNA): TGTGCCAGCAGGCCGGTCCTATATGGCTACACCTTC.